This T cell receptor (beta chain) was documented in a study of OX40 agonist ivuxolimab in advanced cancers. Method: immunoSEQ multiplex PCR; TCRdb's copy keeps in-frame clones and lacks some. This sample yields 45,000 or so clones, of which approximately 80% are seen a single time; about 4% belongs to the top ten. Germline V gives CDR1 MNHNY, CDR2 SVGAGI (reference sequence). The J segment lost 3 bases and the V segment lost 8 bases, leaving 6 bases of the junction unmatched. The CDR3 length is 14 residues. This TCR derives from an adult with an advanced solid tumor such as melanoma, head and neck, liver or kidney cancer. Sequencing used CD4+ or CD8+ T cells sorted from blood, obtained in a trial of the OX40 agonist ivuxolimab. The gene calls are TRBV6-6 and TRBJ1-4, with TRBD1 matching over 7 bases. The CDR3 nucleotides read TGTGCCAGCGCCTGGCAGGGGGCTAATGAAAAACTGTTTTTT. Translating it yields CASAWQGANEKLFF.